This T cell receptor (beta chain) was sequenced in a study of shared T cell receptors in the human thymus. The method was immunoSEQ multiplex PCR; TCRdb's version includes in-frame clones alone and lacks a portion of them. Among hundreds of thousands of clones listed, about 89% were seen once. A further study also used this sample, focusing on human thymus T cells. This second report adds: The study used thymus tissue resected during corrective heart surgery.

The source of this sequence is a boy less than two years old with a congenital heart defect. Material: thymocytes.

The CDR3 DNA sequence: TGTGCCAGCAGTTACGGCCCAACAGGGAACTATGGCTACACCTTC. Its protein is CASSYGPTGNYGYTF. The chain carries TRBV6-5 and TRBJ1-2, with a tentative D call TRBD1 (6 bases). V dropped 2 bases and J dropped 2 bases, with 12 bases sitting between them. The V gene's germline CDR1 is MNHEY and CDR2 SVGAGI. The CDR3 totals 15 residues.